This TCR beta chain was identified in a study of vaccination and CD4 T cells after COVID-19. The Oncomine TCR Beta short-read assay generated sequence data from the DNA of cultured CD4+ T cells. TCRdb itself ran the PCR reads through MiXCR, one entry per CDR3 protein. The table includes 7,500 to 10,000 distinct CDR3 sequences, approximately 19% detected once. Treatment noted: roughly 10-day PBMC culture with coronavirus spike peptide pools or control peptides (ViraFEST assay). These CD4+ T cells came from roughly eleven-day cultures by negative selection. There are a few counts of this clonotype. The target antigen is unknown. The clonotype originates from a human donor who had recovered from COVID-19. Sequenced material: CD4+ T cells from blood, cultured in vitro, taken after SARS-CoV-2 vaccination.

CDR3 sequence reads: CASSLSLDYNSPLHF. CDR3 DNA: TGTGCCAGCAGCCTCTCTCTGGATTATAATTCACCCCTCCACTTT. The chain is built from TRBV5-4 and TRBJ1-6; D call uncertain. Trimming shortened V by 4 bases and J by 4 bases, and 12 bases separated the two germline ends. CDR1 SGHNT and CDR2 YYREEE come from the germline V gene (reference sequence). The CDR3 runs 15 residues.